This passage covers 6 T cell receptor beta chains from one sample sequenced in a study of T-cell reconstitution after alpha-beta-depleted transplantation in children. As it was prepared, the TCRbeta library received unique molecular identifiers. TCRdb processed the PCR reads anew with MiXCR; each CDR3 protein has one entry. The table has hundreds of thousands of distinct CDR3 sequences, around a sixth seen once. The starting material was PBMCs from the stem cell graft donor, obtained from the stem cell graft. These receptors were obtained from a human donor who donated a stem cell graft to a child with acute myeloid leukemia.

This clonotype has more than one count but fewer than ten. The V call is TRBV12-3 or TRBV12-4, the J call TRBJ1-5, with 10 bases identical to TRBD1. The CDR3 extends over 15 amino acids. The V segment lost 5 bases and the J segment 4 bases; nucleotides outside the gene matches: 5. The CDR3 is CASSIDRGPNQPQHF. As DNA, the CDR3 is TGTGCCAGCAGTATAGACAGGGGGCCAAATCAGCCCCAGCATTTT.

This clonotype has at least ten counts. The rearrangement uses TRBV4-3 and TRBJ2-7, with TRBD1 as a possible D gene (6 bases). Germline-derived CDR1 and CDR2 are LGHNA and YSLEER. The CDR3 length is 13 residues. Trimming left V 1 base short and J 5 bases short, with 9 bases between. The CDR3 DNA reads TGCGCCAGCAGCCAAGGGGCAGGGGACGAGCAGTACTTC. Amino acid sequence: CASSQGAGDEQYF.

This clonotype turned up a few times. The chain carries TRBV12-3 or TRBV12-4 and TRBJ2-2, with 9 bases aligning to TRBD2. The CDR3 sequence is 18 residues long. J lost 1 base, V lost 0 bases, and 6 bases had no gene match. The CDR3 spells CASSLAQRGVLNTGELFF. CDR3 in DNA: TGTGCCAGCAGTTTAGCGCAGCGGGGGGTTCTGAACACCGGGGAGCTGTTTTTT.

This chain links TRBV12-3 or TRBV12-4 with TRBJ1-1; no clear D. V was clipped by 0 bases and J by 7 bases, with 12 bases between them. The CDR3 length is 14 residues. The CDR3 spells CASSLAGKRFEAFF. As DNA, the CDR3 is TGTGCCAGCAGTTTAGCCGGGAAAAGGTTTGAAGCTTTCTTT.

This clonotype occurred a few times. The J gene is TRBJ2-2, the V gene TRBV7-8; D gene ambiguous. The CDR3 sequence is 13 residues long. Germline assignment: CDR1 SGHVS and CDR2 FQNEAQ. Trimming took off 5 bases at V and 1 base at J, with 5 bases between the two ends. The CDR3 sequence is CASSAVNTGELFF. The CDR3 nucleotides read TGTGCCAGCAGCGCCGTGAACACCGGGGAGCTGTTTTTT.

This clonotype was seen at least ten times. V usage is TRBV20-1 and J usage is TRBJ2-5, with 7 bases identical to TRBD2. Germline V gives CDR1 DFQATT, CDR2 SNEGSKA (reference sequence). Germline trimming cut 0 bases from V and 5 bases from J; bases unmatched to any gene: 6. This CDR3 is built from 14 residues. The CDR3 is CSARDRTSRETQYF. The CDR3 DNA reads TGCAGTGCTAGAGACAGGACTAGTAGGGAGACCCAGTACTTC.